This TCR beta chain was recovered during a study of blood T cell repertoires in COVID-19. The overall study: COVID-19 samples, acute and convalescent, were from the United States, Italy and Spain. T cells, B-cell-depleted T cells, or PBMCs provided the cDNA or gDNA that served as material.

V shed 4 bases, J shed 3 bases, and the junction held 4 bases outside the gene matches. The length of the CDR3 is 15 residues. Looked up from germline, CDR1 is LNHDA and CDR2 is SQIVND (reference sequence). Only in-frame clones appear in the TCRdb table, and some are missing; sequencing was by immunoSEQ multiplex PCR. Of a few hundred thousand clones in the sample, 75% to 90% were seen once. The sequencing sample was made of PBMCs or T cells enriched from blood (not recorded which). V is TRBV19 and J is TRBJ2-7; 12 bases agree with TRBD2. The sequence was collected from a man younger than 45 who had recovered from COVID-19. In DNA, the CDR3 is TGTGCCAGTAGTAACTGGGGACTAGCGGGCTACGAGCAGTACTTC. Encoded protein: CASSNWGLAGYEQYF. The full variable domain, rest sourced from reference TRBV19 and TRBJ2-7, is DGGITQSPKYLFRKEGQNVTLSCEQNLNHDAMYWYRQDPGQGLRLIYYSQIVNDFQKGDIAEGYSVSREKKESFPLTVTSAQKNPTAFYLCASSNWGLAGYEQYFGPGTRLTVT.